Each of the 5 T cell receptor beta chains below was sequenced from the same sample in a study of lymphopenia after photon versus proton radiotherapy. Sequencing used immunoSEQ multiplex PCR; TCRdb keeps in-frame clones, though not all of them. The repertoire includes 60,000 or so clones, approximately 83% of them detected once, and about 2% sits in the top ten. Sequencing used peripheral blood, obtained from a patient treated with photon-based radiotherapy. These receptors came from a man aged 35-49 years with gastric cancer.

The chain recombines TRBV5-1 with TRBJ2-1; D gene unclear. This CDR3 is built from 15 residues. Germline V lookup: CDR1 SGHRS, CDR2 YFSETQ. V gave up 7 bases and J gave up 1 base, with 15 bases separating them. CDR3 bases: TGCGCCAGCCGCAGGTCCGTACGGTCCTACAATGAGCAGTTCTTC. The encoded protein is CASRRSVRSYNEQFF. The entire variable domain, with the rest obtained from reference TRBV5-1 and TRBJ2-1, is as follows: KAGVTQTPRYLIKTRGQQVTLSCSPISGHRSVSWYQQTPGQGLQFLFEYFSETQRNKGNFPGRFSGRQFSNSRSEMNVSTLELGDSALYLCASRRSVRSYNEQFFGPGTRLTVL.

This sequence joins TRBV2 and TRBJ2-2; TRBD2 might be the D (5 bases). V lost 1 base to trimming and J lost 4 bases, with 10 bases between them. Per germline, CDR1 SNHLY and CDR2 FYNNEI. The CDR3 is 15 amino acids. For the CDR3, the DNA is TGTGCCAGCAGTGAAGGGGCCCGGGGCACCGGGGAGCTGTTTTTT. This sequence encodes CASSEGARGTGELFF.

In its sample, this clone was seen a few times. This chain joins TRBV10-3 and TRBJ1-1; D is ambiguous. CDR3 length: 14 residues. The germline CDR1 and CDR2 sequences are ENHRY and SYGVKD. Trimming shortened V by 3 bases and J by 1 base, and 9 bases separated the two germline ends. The CDR3, as DNA: TGTGCCATCAGTGAAAGAGGAGGGAACACTGAAGCTTTCTTT. Translation: CAISERGGNTEAFF.

This clone was seen only a few times. This chain joins TRBV7-2 and TRBJ2-7; tentatively, D is TRBD1 (5 bases). Trimming took off 8 bases at V and 2 bases at J, with 16 bases between the two ends. The CDR3 is made up of 14 amino acids. CDR1 SGHTA and CDR2 FQGNSA come from the germline V gene. CDR3 DNA: TGTGCCAGCTGTCAGTCGGCAGGGCCCTACGAGCAGTACTTC. Translating it yields CASCQSAGPYEQYF.

This clone was observed a few times. The J gene is TRBJ1-3, the V gene TRBV7-2; D might be TRBD1 (5 bases). V was trimmed by 5 bases and J by 2 bases, leaving 16 bases between them. CDR1 and CDR2 from the germline V gene are SGHTA and FQGNSA. The CDR3 loop spans 16 amino acids. CDR3 nucleotides: TGTGCCAGCAGCCGCTCCCGGCCGGGGGCTGGAAACACCATATATTTT. This encodes CASSRSRPGAGNTIYF. The full variable domain, with the rest looked up from reference TRBV7-2 and TRBJ1-3, is GAGVSQSPSNKVTEKGKDVELRCDPISGHTALYWYRQSLGQGLEFLIYFQGNSAPDKSGLPSDRFSAERTGGSVSTLTIQRTQQEDSAVYLCASSRSRPGAGNTIYFGEGSWLTVV.